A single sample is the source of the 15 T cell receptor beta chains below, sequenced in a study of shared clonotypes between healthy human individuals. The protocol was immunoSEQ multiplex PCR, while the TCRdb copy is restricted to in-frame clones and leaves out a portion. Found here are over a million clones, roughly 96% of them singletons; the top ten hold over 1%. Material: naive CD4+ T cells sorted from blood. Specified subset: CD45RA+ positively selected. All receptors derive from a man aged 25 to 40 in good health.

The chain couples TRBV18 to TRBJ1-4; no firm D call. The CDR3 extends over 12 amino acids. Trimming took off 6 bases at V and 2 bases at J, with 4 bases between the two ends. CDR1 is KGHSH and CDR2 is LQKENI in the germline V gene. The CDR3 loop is CASSLTNEKLFF. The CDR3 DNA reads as TGTGCCAGCTCGCTTACTAATGAAAAACTGTTTTTT.

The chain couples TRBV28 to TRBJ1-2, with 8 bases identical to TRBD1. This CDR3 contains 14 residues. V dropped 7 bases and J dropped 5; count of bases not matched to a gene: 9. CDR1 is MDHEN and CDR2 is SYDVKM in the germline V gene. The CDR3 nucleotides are TGTGCCAGCAACACAGGGGGGCCGTGGTATGGCTACACCTTC. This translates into CASNTGGPWYGYTF.

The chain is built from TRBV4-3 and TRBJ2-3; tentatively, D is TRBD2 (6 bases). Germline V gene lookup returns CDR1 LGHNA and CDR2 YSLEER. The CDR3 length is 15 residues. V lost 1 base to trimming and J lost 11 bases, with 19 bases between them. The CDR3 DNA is TGCGCCAGCAGCCAAGGCCCCACGGGAGCGAGGTTGCAGTATTTT. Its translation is CASSQGPTGARLQYF.

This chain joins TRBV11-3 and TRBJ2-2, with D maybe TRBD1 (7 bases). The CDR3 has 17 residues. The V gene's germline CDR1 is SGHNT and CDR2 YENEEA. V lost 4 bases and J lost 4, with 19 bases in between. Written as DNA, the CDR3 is TGTGCCAGCAGCTCCCCCGGGACAGCGCGGGGCACCGGGGAGCTGTTTTTT. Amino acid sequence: CASSSPGTARGTGELFF.

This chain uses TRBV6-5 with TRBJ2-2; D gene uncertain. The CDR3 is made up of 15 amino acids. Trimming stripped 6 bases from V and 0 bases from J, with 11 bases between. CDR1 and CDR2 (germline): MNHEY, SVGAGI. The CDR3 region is CASRMEPANTGELFF. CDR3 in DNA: TGTGCCAGCAGGATGGAACCTGCGAACACCGGGGAGCTGTTTTTT.

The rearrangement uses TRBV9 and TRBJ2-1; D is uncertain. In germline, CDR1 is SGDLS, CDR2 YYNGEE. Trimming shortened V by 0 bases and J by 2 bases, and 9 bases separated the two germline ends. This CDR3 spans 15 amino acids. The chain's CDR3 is CASSVGLDAYNEQFF. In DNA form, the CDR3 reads TGTGCCAGCAGCGTAGGTCTAGATGCCTACAATGAGCAGTTCTTC.

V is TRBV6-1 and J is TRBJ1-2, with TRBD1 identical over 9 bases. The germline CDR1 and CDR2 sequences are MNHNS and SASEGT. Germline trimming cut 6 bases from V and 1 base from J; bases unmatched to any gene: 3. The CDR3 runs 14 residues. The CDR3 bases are TGTGCCAGCAGGCCGGGACAGGGTAACTATGGCTACACCTTC. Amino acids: CASRPGQGNYGYTF.

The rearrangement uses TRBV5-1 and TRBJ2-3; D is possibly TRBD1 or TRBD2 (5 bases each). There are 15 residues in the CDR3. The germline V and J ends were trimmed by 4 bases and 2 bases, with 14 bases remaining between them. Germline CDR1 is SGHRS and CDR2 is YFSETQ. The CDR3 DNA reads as TGCGCCAGCAGCGGGGGAACCAAATACACAGATACGCAGTATTTT. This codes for CASSGGTKYTDTQYF. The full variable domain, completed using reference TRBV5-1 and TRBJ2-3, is KAGVTQTPRYLIKTRGQQVTLSCSPISGHRSVSWYQQTPGQGLQFLFEYFSETQRNKGNFPGRFSGRQFSNSRSEMNVSTLELGDSALYLCASSGGTKYTDTQYFGPGTRLTVL.

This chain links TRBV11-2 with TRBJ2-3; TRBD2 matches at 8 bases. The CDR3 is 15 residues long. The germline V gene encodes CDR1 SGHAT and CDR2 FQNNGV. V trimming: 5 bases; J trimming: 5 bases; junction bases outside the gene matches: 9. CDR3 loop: CASSTSGTREDTQYF. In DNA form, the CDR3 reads TGTGCCAGCAGCACCTCTGGGACTAGGGAAGATACGCAGTATTTT.

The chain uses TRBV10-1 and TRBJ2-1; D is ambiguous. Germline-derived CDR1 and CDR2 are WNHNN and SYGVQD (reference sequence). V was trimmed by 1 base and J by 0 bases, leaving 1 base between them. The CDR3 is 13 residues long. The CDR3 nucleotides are TGCGCCAGCAGTGAGTACTCCTACAATGAGCAGTTCTTC. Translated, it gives CASSEYSYNEQFF.

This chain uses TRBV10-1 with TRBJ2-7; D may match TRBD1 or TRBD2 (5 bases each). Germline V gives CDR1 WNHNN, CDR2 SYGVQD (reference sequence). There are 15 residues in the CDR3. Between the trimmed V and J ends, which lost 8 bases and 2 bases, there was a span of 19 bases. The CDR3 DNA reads TGCGCCAGCTCCCCTGGGGGTTGGGATACCTACGAGCAGTACTTC. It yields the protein CASSPGGWDTYEQYF.

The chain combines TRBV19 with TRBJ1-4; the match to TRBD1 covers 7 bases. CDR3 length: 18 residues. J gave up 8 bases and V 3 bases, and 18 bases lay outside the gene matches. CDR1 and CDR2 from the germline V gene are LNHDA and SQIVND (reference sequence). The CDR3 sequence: CASSIILSPRKGGEKLFF. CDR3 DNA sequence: TGTGCCAGTAGTATCATTCTCTCCCCCCGAAAAGGGGGCGAAAAACTGTTTTTT.

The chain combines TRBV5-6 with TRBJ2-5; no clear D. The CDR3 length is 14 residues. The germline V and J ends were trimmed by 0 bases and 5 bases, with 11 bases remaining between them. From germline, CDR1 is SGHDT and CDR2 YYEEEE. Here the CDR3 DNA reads TGTGCCAGCAGCTTGGATCCAACCCCCGAGACCCAGTACTTC. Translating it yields CASSLDPTPETQYF.

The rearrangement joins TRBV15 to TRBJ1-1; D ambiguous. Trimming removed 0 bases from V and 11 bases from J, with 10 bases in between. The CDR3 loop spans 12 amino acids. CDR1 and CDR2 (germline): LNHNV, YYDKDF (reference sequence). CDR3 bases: TGTGCCACCAGCAGAGATCGGGTCAGGGCTTTCTTT. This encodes CATSRDRVRAFF.

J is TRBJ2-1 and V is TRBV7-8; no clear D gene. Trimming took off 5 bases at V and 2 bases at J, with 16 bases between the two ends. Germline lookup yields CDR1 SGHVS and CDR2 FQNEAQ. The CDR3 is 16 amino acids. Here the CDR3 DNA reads TGTGCCAGCAGCCCGACCAGGCATTTACCCTACAATGAGCAGTTCTTC. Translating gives CASSPTRHLPYNEQFF.